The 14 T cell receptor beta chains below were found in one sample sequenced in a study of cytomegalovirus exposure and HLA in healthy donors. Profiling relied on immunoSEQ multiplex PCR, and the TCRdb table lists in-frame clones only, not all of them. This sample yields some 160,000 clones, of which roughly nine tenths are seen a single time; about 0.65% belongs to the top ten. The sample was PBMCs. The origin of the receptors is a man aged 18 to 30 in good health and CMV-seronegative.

This chain's CDR3 is CASSALAGGPYNEQFF. The CDR3 nucleotides are TGTGCCAGCAGCGCCTTAGCGGGAGGTCCCTACAATGAGCAGTTCTTC. The chain has TRBV9 and TRBJ2-1; TRBD2 aligns across 10 bases. Germline loops: CDR1 SGDLS, CDR2 YYNGEE. V dropped 3 bases and J dropped 2; count of bases not matched to a gene: 5. This CDR3 has 16 amino acids.

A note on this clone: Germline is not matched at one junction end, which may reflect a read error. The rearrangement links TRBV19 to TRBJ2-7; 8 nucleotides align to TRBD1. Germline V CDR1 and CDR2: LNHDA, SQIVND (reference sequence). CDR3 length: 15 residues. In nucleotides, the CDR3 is TGTGCCAGTAGCATAGGGACAGGAGGGTCCTACGAGCAGTACTTC. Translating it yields CASSIGTGGSYEQYF.

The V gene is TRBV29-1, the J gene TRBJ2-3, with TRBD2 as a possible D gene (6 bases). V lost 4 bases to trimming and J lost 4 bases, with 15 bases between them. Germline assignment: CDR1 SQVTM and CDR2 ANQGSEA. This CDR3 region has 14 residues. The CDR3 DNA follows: TGCAGCGTTGCGGCGGGAACAACCCCAGATACGCAGTATTTT. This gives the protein CSVAAGTTPDTQYF.

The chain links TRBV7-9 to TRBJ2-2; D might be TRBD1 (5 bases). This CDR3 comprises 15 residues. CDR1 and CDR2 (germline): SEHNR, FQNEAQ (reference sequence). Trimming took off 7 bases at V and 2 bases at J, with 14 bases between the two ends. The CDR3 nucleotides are TGTGCCAGCACCCAGGGCCAGCCAAACACCGGGGAGCTGTTTTTT. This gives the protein CASTQGQPNTGELFF.

The CDR3 sequence: CASSQEGRQASYNEQFF. The CDR3 DNA follows: TGCGCCAGCAGCCAAGAGGGGCGACAGGCCTCCTACAATGAGCAGTTCTTC. V is TRBV4-3 and J is TRBJ2-1, with D tentatively TRBD1 (6 bases). The CDR3 covers 17 residues. Germline loops: CDR1 LGHNA, CDR2 YSLEER. V gave up 0 bases and J gave up 0 bases, with 12 bases separating them.

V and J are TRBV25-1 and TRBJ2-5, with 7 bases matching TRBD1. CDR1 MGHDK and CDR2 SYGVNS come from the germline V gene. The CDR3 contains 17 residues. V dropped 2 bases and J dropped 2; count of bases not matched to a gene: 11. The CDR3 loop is CASSEPSFGQAQETQYF. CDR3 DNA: TGTGCCAGCAGTGAACCCTCCTTCGGACAGGCACAAGAGACCCAGTACTTC. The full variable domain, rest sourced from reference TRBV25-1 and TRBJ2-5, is EADIYQTPRYLVIGTGKKITLECSQTMGHDKMYWYQQDPGMELHLIHYSYGVNSTEKGDLSSESTVSRIRTEHFPLTLESARPSHTSQYLCASSEPSFGQAQETQYFGPGTRLLVL.

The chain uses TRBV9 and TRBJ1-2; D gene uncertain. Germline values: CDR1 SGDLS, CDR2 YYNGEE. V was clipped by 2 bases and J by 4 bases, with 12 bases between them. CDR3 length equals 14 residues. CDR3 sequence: CASSVGSFSYGYTF. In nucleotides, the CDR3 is TGTGCCAGCAGCGTTGGGAGTTTTTCCTATGGCTACACCTTC. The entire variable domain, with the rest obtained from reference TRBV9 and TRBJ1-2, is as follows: DSGVTQTPKHLITATGQRVTLRCSPRSGDLSVYWYQQSLDQGLQFLIQYYNGEERAKGNILERFSAQQFPDLHSELNLSSLELGDSALYFCASSVGSFSYGYTFGSGTRLTVV.

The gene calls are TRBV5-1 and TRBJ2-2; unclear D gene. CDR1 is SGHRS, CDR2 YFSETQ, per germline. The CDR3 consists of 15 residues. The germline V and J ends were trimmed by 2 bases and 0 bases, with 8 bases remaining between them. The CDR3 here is CASSFAGPNTGELFF. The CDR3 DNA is TGCGCCAGCAGCTTCGCAGGCCCGAACACCGGGGAGCTGTTTTTT.

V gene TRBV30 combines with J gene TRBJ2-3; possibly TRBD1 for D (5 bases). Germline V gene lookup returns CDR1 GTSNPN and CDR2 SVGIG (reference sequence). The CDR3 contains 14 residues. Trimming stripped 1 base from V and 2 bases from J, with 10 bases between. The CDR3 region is CAWSADSNTDTQYF. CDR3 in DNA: TGTGCCTGGAGTGCTGACAGTAACACAGATACGCAGTATTTT.

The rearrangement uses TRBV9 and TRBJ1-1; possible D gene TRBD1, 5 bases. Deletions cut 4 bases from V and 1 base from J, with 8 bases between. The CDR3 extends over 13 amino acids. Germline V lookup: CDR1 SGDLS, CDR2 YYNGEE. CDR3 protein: CASSQTGNTEAFF. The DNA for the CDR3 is TGTGCCAGCAGCCAAACAGGGAACACTGAAGCTTTCTTT.

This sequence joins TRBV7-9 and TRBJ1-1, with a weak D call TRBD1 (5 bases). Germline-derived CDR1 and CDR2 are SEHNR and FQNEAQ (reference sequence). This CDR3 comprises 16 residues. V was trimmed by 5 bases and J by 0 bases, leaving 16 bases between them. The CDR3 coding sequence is TGTGCCAGCAGCCCCTCGGCGGGGGGGATGAACACTGAAGCTTTCTTT. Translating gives CASSPSAGGMNTEAFF.

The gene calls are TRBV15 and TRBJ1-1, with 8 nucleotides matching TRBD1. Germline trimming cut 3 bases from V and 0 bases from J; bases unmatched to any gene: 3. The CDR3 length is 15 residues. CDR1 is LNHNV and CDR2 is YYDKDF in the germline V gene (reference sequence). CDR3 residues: CATSRDRVLNTEAFF. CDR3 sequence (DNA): TGTGCCACCAGCAGGGACAGGGTGTTGAACACTGAAGCTTTCTTT.

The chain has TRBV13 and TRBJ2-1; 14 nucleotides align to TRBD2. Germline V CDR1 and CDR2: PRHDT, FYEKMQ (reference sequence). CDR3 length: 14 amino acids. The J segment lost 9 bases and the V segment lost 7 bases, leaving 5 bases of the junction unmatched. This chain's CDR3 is CASIGTSGSGEQFF. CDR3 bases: TGTGCCAGCATCGGGACTAGCGGGAGCGGTGAGCAGTTCTTC.

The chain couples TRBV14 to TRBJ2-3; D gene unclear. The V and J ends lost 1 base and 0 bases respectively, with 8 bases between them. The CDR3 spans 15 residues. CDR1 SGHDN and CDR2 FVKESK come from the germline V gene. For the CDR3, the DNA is TGTGCCAGCAGCCAAGGAGAGACTAGCACAGATACGCAGTATTTT. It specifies CASSQGETSTDTQYF.